This is a list of T cell receptor beta chains from one sample in a study of shared clonotypes between healthy human individuals. The data were produced by immunoSEQ multiplex PCR, yet TCRdb's version contains in-frame clones alone and is incomplete. The sample lists roughly 700,000 clones, approximately 79% occurring once. The sample comprised memory CD4+ T cells sorted from blood. The receptors shown here come from a woman aged 25 to 39 in good health. The CDR3 runs from the conserved cysteine through the conserved F or W. Fields, in order: J gene, clone size, V gene, D gene, CDR3 protein, CDR3 DNA. A D gene is named only where the DNA matches it firmly. Part of the rows lack a size; the others show once, few, many or a class for expanded clones.

j_gene: TRBJ1-2
abundance: -
v_gene: TRBV6-5
d_gene: -
CDR3aa: CASSSRGGYGYTF
CDR3nt: TGTGCCAGCAGCTCCCGTGGGGGCTATGGCTACACCTTC

j_gene: TRBJ2-1
abundance: -
v_gene: TRBV19
d_gene: -
CDR3aa: CASSRGERGNEQFF
CDR3nt: TGTGCCAGTAGTCGGGGGGAGAGGGGGAATGAGCAGTTCTTC

j_gene: TRBJ2-1
abundance: -
v_gene: TRBV5-1
d_gene: TRBD1
CDR3aa: CASSSSGTGPYNEQFF
CDR3nt: TGCGCCAGCAGCTCCTCCGGGACAGGGCCCTACAATGAGCAGTTCTTC

j_gene: TRBJ2-1
abundance: many
v_gene: TRBV7-9
d_gene: TRBD2
CDR3aa: CASSLAGGPYNEQFF
CDR3nt: TGTGCCAGCAGCTTAGCGGGAGGGCCCTACAATGAGCAGTTCTTC

j_gene: TRBJ2-7
abundance: -
v_gene: TRBV5-1
d_gene: TRBD2
CDR3aa: CASSLAGTSGYYEQYF
CDR3nt: TGCGCCAGCAGCTTGGCCGGGACTAGCGGTTATTACGAGCAGTACTTC

j_gene: TRBJ2-5
abundance: -
v_gene: TRBV10-3
d_gene: TRBD2
CDR3aa: CAISDISGSAWETQYF
CDR3nt: TGTGCCATCAGTGATATCAGCGGGAGCGCGTGGGAGACCCAGTACTTC

j_gene: TRBJ2-1
abundance: -
v_gene: TRBV7-3
d_gene: TRBD2
CDR3aa: CASSIGLEGEQFF
CDR3nt: TGTGCCAGCAGCATAGGACTAGAAGGTGAGCAGTTCTTC

j_gene: TRBJ2-1
abundance: -
v_gene: TRBV28
d_gene: -
CDR3aa: CASSPTWVGVYNEQFF
CDR3nt: TGTGCCAGCAGTCCCACCTGGGTGGGAGTCTACAATGAGCAGTTCTTC

j_gene: TRBJ2-1
abundance: few
v_gene: TRBV9
d_gene: -
CDR3aa: CASSGGWPNEQFF
CDR3nt: TGTGCCAGCAGTGGCGGGTGGCCCAATGAGCAGTTCTTC

j_gene: TRBJ1-5
abundance: -
v_gene: TRBV21-1
d_gene: -
CDR3aa: CASSNRTGPSGPQHF
CDR3nt: TGTGCCAGCAGCAACCGGACAGGGCCATCAGGGCCCCAGCATTTT

j_gene: TRBJ2-1
abundance: -
v_gene: TRBV5-1
d_gene: -
CDR3aa: CASRQTGGNYNEQFF
CDR3nt: TGCGCCAGCAGACAAACAGGCGGGAACTACAATGAGCAGTTCTTC

j_gene: TRBJ2-5
abundance: -
v_gene: TRBV7-8
d_gene: -
CDR3aa: CASSFGVLAAQETQYF
CDR3nt: TGTGCCAGCAGCTTCGGTGTGTTGGCGGCCCAAGAGACCCAGTACTTC

j_gene: TRBJ2-6
abundance: -
v_gene: TRBV15
d_gene: -
CDR3aa: CATSRDISGANVLTF
CDR3nt: TGTGCCACCAGCAGGGACATCTCTGGGGCCAACGTCCTGACTTTC

j_gene: TRBJ2-3
abundance: -
v_gene: TRBV9
d_gene: -
CDR3aa: CASSPHQNTDTQYF
CDR3nt: TGTGCCAGCAGCCCCCACCAAAACACAGATACGCAGTATTTT

j_gene: TRBJ2-3
abundance: -
v_gene: TRBV9
d_gene: -
CDR3aa: CASSALGTSTSTDTQYF
CDR3nt: TGTGCCAGCAGCGCCCTCGGGACATCAACTAGCACAGATACGCAGTATTTT

j_gene: TRBJ2-1
abundance: -
v_gene: TRBV2
d_gene: TRBD2
CDR3aa: CASRAGGNYNEQFF
CDR3nt: TGTGCCAGCAGGGCGGGAGGGAACTACAATGAGCAGTTCTTC

j_gene: TRBJ2-5
abundance: once
v_gene: TRBV6-6
d_gene: -
CDR3aa: CASRYGSYQETQYF
CDR3nt: TGTGCCAGCAGATACGGGAGCTACCAAGAGACCCAGTACTTC

j_gene: TRBJ2-7
abundance: -
v_gene: TRBV5-1
d_gene: -
CDR3aa: CASRREPTGITYEQYF
CDR3nt: TGCGCCAGCAGACGAGAACCTACAGGGATAACCTACGAGCAGTACTTC

j_gene: TRBJ2-3
abundance: -
v_gene: TRBV6-1
d_gene: -
CDR3aa: CASRRDYGDTQYF
CDR3nt: TGTGCCAGCAGGCGGGATTACGGAGATACGCAGTATTTT

j_gene: TRBJ2-7
abundance: -
v_gene: TRBV2
d_gene: -
CDR3aa: CASSRTNYEQYF
CDR3nt: TGTGCCAGCAGCAGGACGAACTACGAGCAGTACTTC

j_gene: TRBJ2-3
abundance: -
v_gene: TRBV11-2
d_gene: TRBD2
CDR3aa: CASSSWLAGAVDTQYF
CDR3nt: TGTGCCAGCAGCTCCTGGTTAGCGGGAGCCGTTGATACGCAGTATTTT

j_gene: TRBJ2-7
abundance: -
v_gene: TRBV6-1
d_gene: -
CDR3aa: CASSEPGRGEAYEQYF
CDR3nt: TGTGCCAGCAGTGAGCCTGGCAGGGGTGAGGCCTACGAGCAGTACTTC

j_gene: TRBJ2-2
abundance: -
v_gene: TRBV2
d_gene: -
CDR3aa: CASSAARTGELFF
CDR3nt: TGTGCCAGCAGTGCAGCGAGGACCGGGGAGCTGTTTTTT

j_gene: TRBJ1-1
abundance: -
v_gene: TRBV4-1
d_gene: -
CDR3aa: CASSRGGNTEAFF
CDR3nt: TGCGCCAGCAGCCGGGGGGGGAACACTGAAGCTTTCTTT

j_gene: TRBJ1-2
abundance: -
v_gene: TRBV19
d_gene: TRBD1
CDR3aa: CASRGQGHGYTF
CDR3nt: TGTGCCAGTAGGGGACAGGGCCATGGCTACACCTTC

j_gene: TRBJ2-7
abundance: few
v_gene: TRBV7-9
d_gene: -
CDR3aa: CASSPGPYEQYF
CDR3nt: TGTGCCAGCAGCCCTGGACCCTACGAGCAGTACTTC

j_gene: TRBJ2-7
abundance: -
v_gene: TRBV27
d_gene: -
CDR3aa: CASSTSDRSYEQYF
CDR3nt: TGTGCCAGCAGTACATCGGACCGGAGCTACGAGCAGTACTTC

j_gene: TRBJ2-7
abundance: -
v_gene: TRBV27
d_gene: -
CDR3aa: CASSSRTAPSEQYF
CDR3nt: TGTGCCAGCAGTTCGAGGACTGCCCCCTCCGAGCAGTACTTC

j_gene: TRBJ2-5
abundance: -
v_gene: TRBV19
d_gene: TRBD2
CDR3aa: CASSNSGRVETQYF
CDR3nt: TGTGCCAGTAGCAATAGCGGGAGGGTAGAGACCCAGTACTTC

j_gene: TRBJ1-2
abundance: many
v_gene: TRBV7-4
d_gene: TRBD1
CDR3aa: CASSILGQGGYGYTF
CDR3nt: TGTGCCAGCAGCATCCTCGGACAGGGCGGCTATGGCTACACCTTC

j_gene: TRBJ2-5
abundance: once
v_gene: TRBV10-3
d_gene: TRBD1
CDR3aa: CAISERTGEVETQYF
CDR3nt: TGTGCCATCAGTGAGAGGACAGGCGAGGTAGAGACCCAGTACTTC

j_gene: TRBJ1-1
abundance: -
v_gene: TRBV19
d_gene: TRBD1
CDR3aa: CASLGQGNTEAFF
CDR3nt: TGTGCCAGCTTGGGACAGGGGAACACTGAAGCTTTCTTT

j_gene: TRBJ2-5
abundance: -
v_gene: TRBV28
d_gene: -
CDR3aa: CASSLGHQETQYF
CDR3nt: TGTGCCAGCAGTTTGGGTCACCAAGAGACCCAGTACTTC

j_gene: TRBJ1-5
abundance: -
v_gene: TRBV30
d_gene: -
CDR3aa: CAWSVQSNQPQHF
CDR3nt: TGTGCCTGGAGTGTACAGTCGAATCAGCCCCAGCATTTT

j_gene: TRBJ2-1
abundance: -
v_gene: TRBV11-2
d_gene: -
CDR3aa: CASSQVSYNEQFF
CDR3nt: TGTGCCAGCAGCCAAGTCTCCTACAATGAGCAGTTCTTC

j_gene: TRBJ2-1
abundance: -
v_gene: TRBV11-2
d_gene: TRBD2
CDR3aa: CASSLAGGLGEQFF
CDR3nt: TGTGCCAGCAGCTTGGCGGGAGGGCTGGGTGAGCAGTTCTTC

j_gene: TRBJ1-1
abundance: -
v_gene: TRBV7-8
d_gene: -
CDR3aa: CASSLDTWDMNTEAFF
CDR3nt: TGTGCCAGCAGCTTAGATACGTGGGACATGAACACTGAAGCTTTCTTT

j_gene: TRBJ1-5
abundance: -
v_gene: TRBV28
d_gene: -
CDR3aa: CASTDGGGGNQPQHF
CDR3nt: TGTGCCAGCACTGACGGAGGGGGGGGCAATCAGCCCCAGCATTTT

j_gene: TRBJ1-2
abundance: -
v_gene: TRBV28
d_gene: -
CDR3aa: CASNQGRGGYTF
CDR3nt: TGTGCCAGCAACCAGGGGCGCGGGGGCTACACCTTC

j_gene: TRBJ1-1
abundance: -
v_gene: TRBV28
d_gene: -
CDR3aa: CASSPPLGTEAFF
CDR3nt: TGTGCCAGCAGTCCCCCGTTGGGCACTGAAGCTTTCTTT

j_gene: TRBJ2-6
abundance: few
v_gene: TRBV11-3
d_gene: TRBD1
CDR3aa: CASSSGGSGANVLTF
CDR3nt: TGTGCCAGCAGCTCAGGGGGCTCTGGGGCCAACGTCCTGACTTTC

j_gene: TRBJ2-2
abundance: -
v_gene: TRBV5-6
d_gene: -
CDR3aa: CASSFVGSQRVEELFF
CDR3nt: TGTGCCAGCAGCTTTGTCGGTTCCCAGCGGGTAGAGGAGCTGTTTTTT